The present entry profiles one T cell receptor (beta chain) with its context. What it binds is not known. The sample belongs to a study of CD4+ T cells in melanoma. The CDR3 runs 14 residues. Looked up from germline, CDR1 is SEHNR and CDR2 is FQNEAQ (reference sequence). V was clipped by 1 base and J by 2 bases, with 8 bases between them. The method was immunoSEQ multiplex PCR; TCRdb's version includes in-frame clones alone and lacks a portion of them. The sample gives about 54,000 clones, almost 70% of which show up once; 4.5% to 5.5% is in the top ten. Study-wide results and limits: A reported correlation linked neoantigen-specific CD4+ T cells to CD8+, macrophage and B cell function. Diverse differentiation states were reported for melanoma neoantigen-specific CD4+ T cells.

The clonotype originates from a human donor with melanoma. Source material: tumor tissue. V gene TRBV7-9 combines with J gene TRBJ1-2; D is uncertain. This chain's CDR3 is CASSLVLVNYGYTF. The CDR3 DNA reads as TGTGCCAGCAGCTTAGTTCTGGTGAACTATGGCTACACCTTC.